This T cell receptor beta chain was sequenced in a study of beta chain features in type 1 diabetes. Remarks on this clone: Its cognate antigen is unknown.

All of the isolated RNA was reverse transcribed, so expressed TCRB transcripts were sequenced. Profiled with immunoSEQ multiplex PCR; TCRdb holds only in-frame clones, not every one. This table has some 230,000 clones, 9.6% appearing once. V was pared by 4 bases and J by 5 bases, with 11 bases between. Per germline, CDR1 ENHRY and CDR2 SYGVKD. There are 13 residues in the CDR3. Each population that was sorted was more than 98% pure. General study findings and limits: Cells with high TCR expression could be over-represented when cDNA is sequenced. In all four CD4+ subsets, TCRB CDR3 length was significantly, moderately reduced in type 1 diabetes.

The source material was naive CD4+ T cells from blood. The chain couples TRBV10-3 to TRBJ1-1; D uncertain. The sequence was collected from a woman younger than 35 in good health. The CDR3, as DNA: TGTGCCATCAGTGGTCAGACACTTACTGAAGCTTTCTTT. Translation: CAISGQTLTEAFF.